The clone carrying this T cell receptor (beta chain) was seen only once. Antigen specificity is unknown. These data come from a study of CD8+ T cells in alopecia areata. Study context: Patients received oral tofacitinib, 5 to 10 mg twice daily, for moderate-to-severe alopecia areata.

General observations from the study: Under tofacitinib, fewer expanded CD8+ clones appeared among the top 100 scalp clones. A large proportion of expanded lesional clones were detected persisting in scalp and blood during tofacitinib.

Noted treatment: oral pan-JAK inhibitor, 5-10 mg twice daily. Sequencing relied on a cDNA template that was reverse transcribed from extracted RNA. Produced via immunoSEQ multiplex PCR; TCRdb's table is partial and in-frame only. This sample has about 97,000 clones, with almost 60% found just once. The sequence came from a human donor with alopecia areata. This specimen was CD8+ T cells sorted from blood, taken at approximately week 56, from a patient treated with tofacitinib.

CDR3 DNA sequence: TGTGCCAGCAGTTTATCCACTTCCTACGAGCAGTACTTC. Protein product: CASSLSTSYEQYF. The chain combines TRBV27 with TRBJ2-7, with D uncertain. The CDR3 covers 13 residues. The germline V and J ends were trimmed by 0 bases and 1 base, with 4 bases remaining between them. The germline CDR1 and CDR2 sequences are MNHEY and SMNVEV (reference sequence).